One sample yielded the 30 T cell receptor beta chains listed below, sequenced in a study of blood T cell repertoires in COVID-19. Clones were read by immunoSEQ multiplex PCR, and TCRdb kept only the in-frame ones, dropping some. The table shows under 300,000 clones, with 86% occurring only once. The sequenced sample consisted of peripheral blood. The receptors derive from a man aged 80 or over with acute or convalescent COVID-19.

This clone was observed a single time. The chain recombines TRBV6-6 with TRBJ1-5, with D hard to call. The germline gives CDR1 MNHNY, CDR2 SVGAGI (reference sequence). The CDR3 has 15 amino acids. Trimming took 4 bases from V and 0 from J, leaving 10 bases between them. CDR3 DNA sequence: TGTGCCAGCAGTTTTGAACAGAATAGCAATCAGCCCCAGCATTTT. It translates to CASSFEQNSNQPQHF.

The chain couples TRBV7-2 to TRBJ2-1, with D tentatively TRBD1 (5 bases). The CDR3 extends over 11 amino acids. Between the trimmed V and J ends, which lost 4 bases and 10 bases, there was a span of 8 bases. Per the germline V gene, CDR1 is SGHTA and CDR2 is FQGNSA. The CDR3 region has the DNA TGTGCCAGCAGCTGGGGCTGGGAGCAGTTCTTC. It encodes CASSWGWEQFF. Full variable domain (missing parts from reference TRBV7-2 and TRBJ2-1): GAGVSQSPSNKVTEKGKDVELRCDPISGHTALYWYRQSLGQGLEFLIYFQGNSAPDKSGLPSDRFSAERTGGSVSTLTIQRTQQEDSAVYLCASSWGWEQFFGPGTRLTVL.

The V call is TRBV3-1 (or the pseudogene TRBV3-2), the J call TRBJ2-1, with D unresolved. Germline CDR1 is LGHDT and CDR2 is YNNKEL (reference sequence). The V gene lost 0 bases and the J gene lost 7 bases, with 16 bases spanning the gap. The CDR3 consists of 16 residues. CDR3 sequence: CASSQDSGRFVNEQFF. The DNA of the CDR3 is TGTGCCAGCAGCCAAGACTCTGGCAGGTTTGTAAATGAGCAGTTCTTC.

The rearrangement uses TRBV18 and TRBJ2-3; 12 nucleotides align to TRBD2. The V and J ends lost 3 bases and 2 bases, in that order; junction bases with no gene match: 3. Germline CDR1 and CDR2: KGHSH and LQKENI. The CDR3 loop spans 16 amino acids. As DNA, the CDR3 is TGTGCCAGCTCACCCTGGACTAGCGGGAACACAGATACGCAGTATTTT. It specifies CASSPWTSGNTDTQYF.

The V and J genes are TRBV11-2 and TRBJ1-2, with 7 bases aligning to TRBD1. Germline CDR1 and CDR2: SGHAT and FQNNGV. After removal of 3 bases from V and 1 base from J, the junction contained 2 bases not matched to a gene. The CDR3 totals 14 residues. CDR3 DNA: TGTGCCAGCAGCTTCGGGGACAGTAACTATGGCTACACCTTC. Its translation is CASSFGDSNYGYTF.

This clone was counted between two and nine times. The rearrangement links TRBV29-1 to TRBJ1-1; tentative D call: TRBD1 (5 bases). Between the trimmed V and J ends, which lost 7 bases and 2 bases, there was a span of 14 bases. Germline V lookup: CDR1 SQVTM, CDR2 ANQGSEA. The CDR3 covers 13 residues. CDR3: CSAELGGNTEAFF. The CDR3 DNA reads TGCAGCGCCGAGCTCGGGGGAAACACTGAAGCTTTCTTT.

The genes are TRBV29-1 and TRBJ2-3; 10 bases align to TRBD2. Germline V gives CDR1 SQVTM, CDR2 ANQGSEA. Unmatched junction bases numbered 3, after V lost 6 bases and J lost 0 bases. The CDR3 covers 14 residues. The CDR3 DNA sequence: TGCAGCGTAGGAGCGGGGGGGAGCACAGATACGCAGTATTTT. This sequence encodes CSVGAGGSTDTQYF.

In the case of this clone: In the same sample, other DNA sequences code for this CDR3. The chain recombines TRBV9 with TRBJ2-2; TRBD2 aligns across 8 bases. V shed 0 bases, J shed 5 bases, and the junction held 6 bases outside the gene matches. Germline assignment: CDR1 SGDLS and CDR2 YYNGEE. The CDR3 has 16 amino acids. The CDR3 protein is CASSVATGGATGELFF. In DNA, the CDR3 is TGTGCCAGCAGCGTAGCTACCGGGGGGGCAACCGGGGAGCTGTTTTTT.

The chain carries TRBV5-1 and TRBJ2-3, with D maybe TRBD2 (6 bases). Trimming took 0 bases from V and 0 from J, leaving 11 bases between them. CDR1 and CDR2 (germline): SGHRS, YFSETQ. The CDR3 contains 16 residues. In nucleotides, the CDR3 is TGCGCCAGCAGCTTGGGACTAGTCGGTAGCACAGATACGCAGTATTTT. Protein product: CASSLGLVGSTDTQYF.

This clone was seen only once. Within the sample, other DNA sequences also encode this same CDR3. The gene calls are TRBV18 and TRBJ1-4; 7 bases fit TRBD1. Losses at the gene ends were 3 bases for V and 5 bases for J; bases not matched to a gene: 0. CDR1 and CDR2 (germline): KGHSH, LQKENI. This CDR3 region has 13 residues. The CDR3 sequence is CASSPGQNEKLFF. The DNA for the CDR3 is TGTGCCAGCTCACCGGGACAGAATGAAAAACTGTTTTTT.

The chain carries TRBV5-8 and TRBJ1-4; 8 bases match TRBD1. From germline, CDR1 is SGHTS and CDR2 YDEGEE. The CDR3 runs to 14 residues. The trim removed 4 bases at V and 3 bases at J, leaving 2 bases unmatched. The CDR3 is CASSPQGANEKLFF. The CDR3 DNA reads as TGTGCCAGCAGCCCACAGGGGGCTAATGAAAAACTGTTTTTT.

CDR3 in amino acids: CASSNDRPSNQPQHF. In DNA, the CDR3 is TGTGCCAGTAGTAACGACAGACCCAGCAATCAGCCCCAGCATTTT. The genes are TRBV19 and TRBJ1-5, with D perhaps TRBD1 (5 bases). Germline CDR1 and CDR2: LNHDA and SQIVND (reference sequence). V lost 4 bases and J 1 base, leaving 11 bases between the germline ends. This CDR3 has 15 residues.

The chain couples TRBV5-8 to TRBJ2-1; 11 nucleotides match TRBD1. Germline loops: CDR1 SGHTS, CDR2 YDEGEE. The junction had 13 bases not matched to a gene; V was cut back by 2 bases and J by 3 bases. CDR3 length: 19 amino acids. CDR3 DNA sequence: TGTGCCAGCAGCTTCGGGACAGGGGGGTGGACTACGTACTACAATGAGCAGTTCTTC. This gives the protein CASSFGTGGWTTYYNEQFF.

CDR3 DNA sequence: TGTGCCAGCAGCTCTCTAGGGACAGGGAAATACGAGCAGTACTTC. It encodes CASSSLGTGKYEQYF. The chain carries TRBV7-9 and TRBJ2-7, with 9 bases aligning to TRBD1. The J segment lost 4 bases and the V segment lost 4 bases, leaving 8 bases of the junction unmatched. CDR1 SEHNR and CDR2 FQNEAQ come from the germline V gene (reference sequence). The CDR3 is made up of 15 amino acids. Together with reference TRBV7-9 and TRBJ2-7, the CDR3 gives the full variable domain: DTGVSQNPRHKITKRGQNVTFRCDPISEHNRLYWYRQTLGQGPEFLTYFQNEAQLEKSRLLSDRFSAERPKGSFSTLEIQRTEQGDSAMYLCASSSLGTGKYEQYFGPGTRLTVT.

The chain is built from TRBV6-1 and TRBJ2-1; TRBD2 matches at 7 bases. With 0 bases clipped from V and 9 bases from J, the junction kept 8 bases outside the gene matches. CDR1 is MNHNS, CDR2 SASEGT, per germline. The CDR3 contains 15 residues. CDR3 sequence reads: CASSEAGGRAGEQFF. CDR3 bases: TGTGCCAGCAGTGAAGCCGGAGGGAGGGCCGGTGAGCAGTTCTTC.

This clone was detected once. V is TRBV18 and J is TRBJ1-6; 7 bases line up with TRBD1. Trimming took 4 bases from V and 4 from J; bases not matched to a gene: 4. The CDR3 runs 15 residues. Germline values: CDR1 KGHSH, CDR2 LQKENI. The CDR3 DNA reads TGTGCCAGCTCACAAGACAGGGCTTATAATTCACCCCTCCACTTT. The encoded protein is CASSQDRAYNSPLHF.

V and J are TRBV5-4 and TRBJ1-5; TRBD1 is a possible D gene (5 bases). Germline V gene data show CDR1 as SGHNT and CDR2 as YYREEE (reference sequence). Trimming stripped 1 base from V and 5 bases from J, with 10 bases between. The CDR3 is 14 residues long. The CDR3 here is CASSLSGSHQPQHF. DNA for the CDR3: TGTGCCAGCAGCTTGTCAGGGTCCCATCAGCCCCAGCATTTT.

The chain joins TRBV24-1 to TRBJ1-5; 7 positions match TRBD1. V shed 4 bases and J 5 bases; nucleotides not matched to a gene: 4. The germline V gene encodes CDR1 KGHDR and CDR2 SFDVKD. The CDR3 is made up of 14 amino acids. CDR3 nucleotides: TGTGCCACCAGTGACCCGGGACAGTATCAGCCCCAGCATTTT. Amino acid sequence: CATSDPGQYQPQHF.

The rearrangement joins TRBV7-8 to TRBJ1-4, with a possible D match to TRBD1 (5 bases). Germline CDR1 reads SGHVS; CDR2 reads FQNEAQ. The CDR3 is 15 residues long. With 11 bases removed from V and 4 bases from J, the gap between germline ends came to 20 bases. The CDR3 is CASGRQGLGNEKLFF. The CDR3 bases are TGTGCCTCCGGCCGGCAGGGCTTGGGTAATGAAAAACTGTTTTTT.

The genes are TRBV15 and TRBJ1-5; D possibly corresponds to TRBD1 (6 bases). The CDR3 runs to 16 residues. CDR1 is LNHNV, CDR2 YYDKDF, per germline (reference sequence). With 11 bases removed from V and 2 bases from J, the gap between germline ends came to 22 bases. The CDR3 DNA sequence: TGTGCCGCACTACGATACAGGGAGTGGGGCAATCAGCCCCAGCATTTT. This gives the protein CAALRYREWGNQPQHF.

The chain employs TRBV19 and TRBJ1-5; maybe TRBD1 (5 bases). This CDR3 contains 14 residues. V was cut by 3 bases and J by 6 bases, with 12 bases left in between. From germline, CDR1 is LNHDA and CDR2 SQIVND (reference sequence). CDR3 coding DNA: TGTGCCAGTAGTATTAGCGGGGCGGGTCAGCCCCAGCATTTT. As protein: CASSISGAGQPQHF.

The rearrangement joins TRBV4-2 to TRBJ2-1; no firm D call. This CDR3 comprises 12 residues. Trimming took 3 bases from V and 10 from J, leaving 10 bases between them. Looked up from germline, CDR1 is LGHNA and CDR2 is YNFKEQ. The CDR3 sequence is CASSQPTGEQFF. The DNA for the CDR3 is TGTGCCAGCAGCCAGCCTACCGGGGAGCAGTTCTTC.

This clone was counted only a few times. The chain has TRBV29-1 and TRBJ1-2, with TRBD1 identical over 12 bases. Trimming at V came to 6 bases and at J to 1 base, leaving 6 bases not matched to a gene. This CDR3 has 15 amino acids. From germline, CDR1 is SQVTM and CDR2 ANQGSEA. The CDR3 sequence: CSVHGTGGDNYGYTF. The DNA of the CDR3 is TGCAGCGTCCACGGGACAGGGGGCGATAACTATGGCTACACCTTC.

The chain links TRBV4-3 to TRBJ1-2; D may be TRBD1 (5 bases). The germline CDR1 and CDR2 sequences are LGHNA and YSLEER. Trimming removed 0 bases from V and 7 bases from J, with 12 bases in between. The CDR3 is 14 amino acids. CDR3 residues: CASSQDEGLPGYTF. In DNA form, the CDR3 reads TGCGCCAGCAGCCAAGACGAGGGACTGCCTGGCTACACCTTC.

V is TRBV18 and J is TRBJ2-7, with 9 bases matching TRBD1. V shed 3 bases and J 7 bases; nucleotides not matched to a gene: 1. The CDR3 length is 12 residues. Germline-derived CDR1 and CDR2 are KGHSH and LQKENI. CDR3 DNA sequence: TGTGCCAGCTCACCCGGGACAGGGGAGCAGTACTTC. Amino acids: CASSPGTGEQYF.

This clone was observed a handful of times. The chain uses TRBV7-8 and TRBJ1-6, with TRBD1 matching over 7 bases. This CDR3 region has 13 residues. Germline V gene lookup returns CDR1 SGHVS and CDR2 FQNEAQ. After removal of 11 bases from V and 7 bases from J, the junction contained 8 bases not matched to a gene. The CDR3 sequence: CAGRGGLNSPLHF. In DNA, the CDR3 is TGTGCCGGAAGAGGGGGCTTGAATTCACCCCTCCACTTT.

Concerning this clone itself: This sample includes further DNA sequences coding for the same CDR3. J is TRBJ2-7 and V is TRBV14, with a tentative D call TRBD1 (5 bases). Germline V CDR1 and CDR2: SGHDN, FVKESK. Deletions cut 1 base from V and 3 bases from J, with 10 bases between. This CDR3 is built from 14 residues. CDR3 amino acids: CASSQGQGGYEQYF. CDR3 DNA sequence: TGTGCCAGCAGCCAAGGGCAGGGCGGCTACGAGCAGTACTTC.

The V gene is TRBV3-1 (or the pseudogene TRBV3-2), the J gene TRBJ1-1, with 7 bases that match TRBD1. Trimming at V came to 1 base and at J to 1 base, leaving 3 bases not matched to a gene. CDR1 is LGHDT and CDR2 is YNNKEL in the germline V gene (reference sequence). CDR3 length equals 15 residues. CDR3 sequence reads: CASSQAGGGNTEAFF. The CDR3 nucleotides read TGTGCCAGCAGCCAAGCAGGGGGAGGGAACACTGAAGCTTTCTTT.

V usage is TRBV2 and J usage is TRBJ1-2; 7 nucleotides align to TRBD1. After removal of 7 bases from V and 6 bases from J, the junction contained 2 bases not matched to a gene. The germline gives CDR1 SNHLY, CDR2 FYNNEI. The length of the CDR3 is 11 residues. The CDR3 nucleotides are TGTGCCAGCACAGGGGGGAATGGCTACACCTTC. Translated: CASTGGNGYTF. The complete variable domain, with remaining parts taken from reference TRBV2 and TRBJ1-2, reads EPEVTQTPSHQVTQMGQEVILRCVPISNHLYFYWYRQILGQKVEFLVSFYNNEISEKSEIFDDQFSVERPDGSNFTLKIRSTKLEDSAMYFCASTGGNGYTFGSGTRLTVV.

This clone was detected once. The chain joins TRBV6-1 to TRBJ1-1; no firm D call. Germline V gene lookup returns CDR1 MNHNS and CDR2 SASEGT. Trimming shortened V by 2 bases and J by 1 base, and 8 bases separated the two germline ends. This CDR3 has 14 amino acids. The CDR3 nucleotides are TGTGCCAGCAGTGAAAGCCAGGCGAACACTGAAGCTTTCTTT. This gives the protein CASSESQANTEAFF.